This TCR beta chain was found in a study of Ad26.COV2.S vaccination and SARS-CoV-2 variants. Study information: Donor was one of the participants in the Ad26.COV2.S arm of the COV1001 trial. Dosing was one shot or two shots 56 days apart. Findings and caveats of the study: Considerable breadth of spike-specific CD8+ and CD4+ T cell responses has reportedly been documented following vaccination. Recipients given vaccine exceeded placebo recipients in spike-specific TCR breadth.

Treatment indicated: 15 to 20 received Ad26.COV2.S at low or high dose, single or two shots; about 5 received placebo; per-sample allocation not given. All samples were drawn on day 63, counting from the first vaccine or placebo injection. The protocol was immunoSEQ multiplex PCR, while the TCRdb copy is restricted to in-frame clones and leaves out a portion. The table records 250,000 to 300,000 clones, approximately 87% of them present only once. For this clone: What it recognizes is unknown.

The CDR3 runs to 12 residues. The germline CDR1 and CDR2 sequences are GTSNPN and SVGIG (reference sequence). The V end lost 7 bases, the J end lost 2 bases, and 10 bases lay between the germline ends. The source is a person between 18 and 65 years old who received the Ad26.COV2.S COVID-19 vaccine or a placebo. This material consisted of peripheral blood, taken in a trial of Ad26.COV2.S vaccine versus placebo. V is TRBV30 and J is TRBJ2-3, with unresolved D. As DNA, the CDR3 is TGTGCCTTCGCAGACATCACAGATACGCAGTATTTT. Amino acids: CAFADITDTQYF.